The 15 T cell receptor beta chains reported below all come from one sample, sequenced in a study of T cells in Graves' hyperthyroidism and ophthalmopathy. Template material for amplifying TCR beta CDR3 regions consisted of RNA transcripts. First-round RT-PCR with HTBI primers amplified the TCR CDR3 region. In TCRdb, the multiplex PCR reads were re-called with MiXCR into one record per CDR3 protein. The sample shows 250,000 to 400,000 distinct CDR3 sequences, approximately 13% of them seen only once. Sequenced sample: blood. These receptor sequences come from a woman in her 40s with Graves' ophthalmopathy.

This clonotype was observed at least ten times. The gene calls are TRBV28 and TRBJ1-1; D gene uncertain. V was clipped by 6 bases and J by 6 bases, with 8 bases between them. This CDR3 is 11 amino acids long. Germline values: CDR1 MDHEN, CDR2 SYDVKM. The CDR3 DNA reads as TGTGCCAGCAGATGGGTCTCTGAAGCTTTCTTT. Protein product: CASRWVSEAFF.

CDR3 sequence reads: CSATGGAFNTEAFF. The CDR3, as DNA: TGCAGCGCAACAGGGGGCGCGTTCAACACTGAAGCTTTCTTT. This sequence joins TRBV29-1 and TRBJ1-1; 9 bases match TRBD1. Germline lookup yields CDR1 SQVTM and CDR2 ANQGSEA. J gave up 2 bases and V 7 bases, and 8 bases lay outside the gene matches. The CDR3 sequence is 14 residues long.

This clonotype has more than one count but fewer than ten. The chain joins TRBV20-1 to TRBJ2-3; D call uncertain. The V gene lost 3 bases and the J gene lost 2 bases, with 12 bases spanning the gap. The germline CDR1 and CDR2 sequences are DFQATT and SNEGSKA (reference sequence). The CDR3 extends over 14 amino acids. DNA of the CDR3: TGCAGTGCTAGGGCGAACAGCTACACAGATACGCAGTATTTT. It encodes CSARANSYTDTQYF.

This clonotype was counted many times. The chain employs TRBV20-1 and TRBJ2-5, with TRBD1 as a possible D gene (6 bases). Trimming took 5 bases from V and 4 from J, leaving 20 bases between them. CDR3 size: 15 residues. Germline V CDR1 and CDR2: DFQATT, SNEGSKA (reference sequence). The CDR3 here is CSAEQPWGHGETQYF. DNA of the CDR3: TGCAGTGCTGAACAACCTTGGGGGCACGGAGAGACCCAGTACTTC.

The rearrangement joins TRBV30 to TRBJ1-5; the match to TRBD1 covers 7 bases. The V and J ends lost 2 bases and 0 bases, in that order; junction bases with no gene match: 10. CDR1 GTSNPN and CDR2 SVGIG come from the germline V gene (reference sequence). This CDR3 has 17 residues. This CDR3 is CAWSQTGTGYSNQPQHF. The CDR3 DNA is TGTGCCTGGAGTCAGACAGGGACGGGTTATAGCAATCAGCCCCAGCATTTT.

This clonotype was detected ten times or more. J is TRBJ2-7 and V is TRBV19; 9 nucleotides agree with TRBD1. The V and J ends lost 7 bases and 5 bases, in that order; junction bases with no gene match: 6. From germline, CDR1 is LNHDA and CDR2 SQIVND (reference sequence). This CDR3 is 13 amino acids long. The CDR3 region has the DNA TGTGCCAGTACCGCGGGACAGGGCCACGAGCAGTACTTC. It specifies CASTAGQGHEQYF.

This clonotype was found many times. The chain carries TRBV2 and TRBJ1-2; the D is unclear. Germline lookup yields CDR1 SNHLY and CDR2 FYNNEI. The CDR3 runs to 12 residues. Trimming removed 8 bases from V and 8 bases from J, with 15 bases in between. The CDR3 bases are TGTGCCAGCCACAGACCCGATCCGGGCTACACCTTC. The encoded protein is CASHRPDPGYTF.

The V gene is TRBV19, the J gene TRBJ2-3; D possibly corresponds to TRBD2 (5 bases). Trimming took off 5 bases at V and 2 bases at J, with 11 bases between the two ends. The CDR3 has 14 residues. Germline V gene data show CDR1 as LNHDA and CDR2 as SQIVND (reference sequence). The chain's CDR3 is CASSSRAITDTQYF. Here the CDR3 DNA reads TGTGCCAGTAGTTCGCGGGCCATCACAGATACGCAGTATTTT.

At least ten counts were recorded for this clonotype. This sequence joins TRBV2 and TRBJ2-7; no reliable D call. From germline, CDR1 is SNHLY and CDR2 FYNNEI. This CDR3 region has 14 residues. V lost 3 bases, J lost 0 bases, and 9 bases lay in between. In nucleotides, the CDR3 is TGTGCCAGCAGTGATGATGGTTTCTCCTACGAGCAGTACTTC. It translates to CASSDDGFSYEQYF. The full variable domain, with the rest looked up from reference TRBV2 and TRBJ2-7, is EPEVTQTPSHQVTQMGQEVILRCVPISNHLYFYWYRQILGQKVEFLVSFYNNEISEKSEIFDDQFSVERPDGSNFTLKIRSTKLEDSAMYFCASSDDGFSYEQYFGPGTRLTVT.

This clonotype was seen ten or more times. The J gene is TRBJ1-2, the V gene TRBV7-9; D is uncertain. There are 13 residues in the CDR3. CDR1 SEHNR and CDR2 FQNEAQ come from the germline V gene (reference sequence). Deletions cut 1 base from V and 6 bases from J, with 9 bases between. CDR3 amino acids: CASSLETLNGYTF. The DNA of the CDR3 is TGTGCCAGCAGCTTAGAGACCCTGAATGGCTACACCTTC. Filled out from reference TRBV7-9 and TRBJ1-2, the complete variable domain reads DTGVSQNPRHKITKRGQNVTFRCDPISEHNRLYWYRQTLGQGPEFLTYFQNEAQLEKSRLLSDRFSAERPKGSFSTLEIQRTEQGDSAMYLCASSLETLNGYTFGSGTRLTVV.

This sequence joins TRBV3-1 and TRBJ2-7; 8 bases are a match to TRBD1. The V gene's germline CDR1 is LGHDT and CDR2 YNNKEL (reference sequence). The V gene end was trimmed by 1 base and the J gene end by 4 bases; junction bases not matched to a gene: 9. This CDR3 contains 16 residues. CDR3 protein: CASSQGPWQGAYEQYF. The CDR3 region has the DNA TGTGCCAGCAGCCAAGGTCCCTGGCAGGGGGCTTACGAGCAGTACTTC.

This clonotype has more than one count but fewer than ten. This chain uses TRBV14 with TRBJ2-1; D possibly uses TRBD1 or TRBD2 (5 bases each). Per the germline V gene, CDR1 is SGHDN and CDR2 is FVKESK. This CDR3 is 14 amino acids long. The V end lost 5 bases, the J end lost 7 bases, and 15 bases lay between the germline ends. The CDR3 sequence is CASSTEGFGNEQFF. In DNA, the CDR3 is TGTGCCAGCAGCACTGAGGGGTTTGGGAATGAGCAGTTCTTC.

The chain employs TRBV15 and TRBJ2-2; TRBD2 might be the D (7 bases). Per germline, CDR1 LNHNV and CDR2 YYDKDF (reference sequence). CDR3 length: 14 amino acids. V lost 5 bases and J lost 7, with 14 bases in between. The CDR3 sequence is CATSAPGGSGELFF. The CDR3 nucleotides read TGTGCCACCAGCGCCCCGGGGGGCAGCGGGGAGCTGTTTTTT.

The chain uses TRBV7-6 and TRBJ2-3, with D perhaps TRBD2 (6 bases). Germline V gives CDR1 SGHVS, CDR2 FNYEAQ. The length of the CDR3 is 16 residues. V lost 6 bases and J 1 base, leaving 17 bases between the germline ends. The CDR3 nucleotides are TGTGCCAGCAGTCCGACGGGGTTAGCGGGCACAGATACGCAGTATTTT. The encoded protein is CASSPTGLAGTDTQYF.

This clonotype has only a few counts. The chain combines TRBV25-1 with TRBJ2-5; 7 bases are a match to TRBD1. The V and J ends lost 4 bases and 5 bases, in that order; junction bases with no gene match: 10. There are 15 residues in the CDR3. Germline V gene data show CDR1 as MGHDK and CDR2 as SYGVNS. Here the CDR3 reads CASSVPGQRVETQYF. The CDR3 nucleotides are TGTGCCAGCAGTGTCCCGGGACAGCGCGTTGAGACCCAGTACTTC.